This is a list of T cell receptor beta chains from one sample in a study of cytomegalovirus exposure and HLA in healthy donors. Repertoires were generated with immunoSEQ multiplex PCR, while TCRdb's copy carries only in-frame clones and drops some. The top ten clones hold around 1.3% of a sample with over 100,000 clones, around 79% of them seen once. The sample taken for sequencing was PBMCs. The receptors were sampled from a woman in her forties in good health and CMV-seronegative. CDR3s leave out the opening cysteine and the closing phenylalanine or tryptophan.

V: TRBV30
J: TRBJ1-2
CDR3: AWTRSQLNYGYT

V: TRBV7-9
J: TRBJ1-2
CDR3: ASSPSGGSGYT

V: TRBV5-4
J: TRBJ1-3
CDR3: ASSRGGGALGGNTIY

V: TRBV6-1
J: TRBJ2-7
CDR3: ASTENNEQY

V: TRBV5-4
J: TRBJ2-7
CDR3: ASSLGQGRNEQY

V: TRBV9
J: TRBJ2-3
CDR3: ASSLQLHTSGEGDTQY

V: TRBV29-1
J: TRBJ1-2
CDR3: SVEDGGGRRGYT

V: TRBV14
J: TRBJ2-1
CDR3: ASSQGGLTEQF

V: TRBV7-2
J: TRBJ2-1
CDR3: ASSLGQGAANEQF

V: TRBV5-1
J: TRBJ1-1
CDR3: ASSFRGPGLEAF

V: TRBV5-6
J: TRBJ1-4
CDR3: ASSQTQGLGEKLF

V: TRBV7-2
J: TRBJ1-5
CDR3: ASSLERDQPQH

V: TRBV9
J: TRBJ1-1
CDR3: ASSVDAGRNTEAF

V: TRBV18
J: TRBJ1-1
CDR3: ASSPIQAQEAF

V: TRBV16
J: TRBJ1-1
CDR3: ASSQFQGLTTEAF

V: TRBV5-6
J: TRBJ1-6
CDR3: ASSWVGRTPNNSPLH

V: TRBV12-5
J: TRBJ1-3
CDR3: ATSSGNTIY

V: TRBV5-1
J: TRBJ2-5
CDR3: ASSADRGETQY

V: TRBV5-7
J: TRBJ1-3
CDR3: ASSPQGPTGNTIY

V: TRBV19
J: TRBJ1-5
CDR3: ASSPPRDRSNQPQH

V: TRBV5-4
J: TRBJ2-7
CDR3: ASSRRTGIGEQY

V: TRBV7-8
J: TRBJ2-2
CDR3: ASSPETGVAGELF

V: TRBV10-3
J: TRBJ1-2
CDR3: AIRDRGLYGYT

V: TRBV6-6
J: TRBJ1-4
CDR3: ASSSRGQAGEKLF

V: TRBV10-3
J: TRBJ2-3
CDR3: AISGDSGAITDTQY

V: TRBV28
J: TRBJ1-2
CDR3: ASSSGLSAAGGYT

V: TRBV7-9
J: TRBJ2-5
CDR3: ASSLSGGVYTQETQY

V: TRBV6-5
J: TRBJ2-7
CDR3: ASSYSTGLFAYEQY

V: TRBV6-1
J: TRBJ2-5
CDR3: ASSWVLTGQQTQY

V: TRBV5-6
J: TRBJ1-2
CDR3: ASSFLDRPPSEGYT

V: TRBV4-3
J: TRBJ2-2
CDR3: ASSQGVGQGAGELF

V: TRBV2
J: TRBJ1-1
CDR3: ASSELGGKGTEAF

V: TRBV7-2
J: TRBJ1-1
CDR3: ASSAPGQSLRVTEAF

V: TRBV18
J: TRBJ2-5
CDR3: ASSGIQETQY

V: TRBV5-1
J: TRBJ2-4
CDR3: ASSRATGTTAKNIQY

V: TRBV27
J: TRBJ2-5
CDR3: ASSSSGVPRYQETQY

V: TRBV18
J: TRBJ2-7
CDR3: ASSPAGQNVYEQY

V: TRBV5-1
J: TRBJ2-7
CDR3: ASSLEGNRGEQY

V: TRBV29-1
J: TRBJ1-3
CDR3: SSRTGSGNTIY